This TCR beta chain stems from a study of CD4 T cells in relation to SARS-CoV-2 and coronaviruses. Note on this clone: No antigen is known for it.

Unexposed donor CD4+ T cells date from about 2010-2019, before the COVID-19 pandemic. CD4+ T cells were isolated from the cells after more than nine days of culture. The germline gives CDR1 LGHNT, CDR2 FRNRAP. The CDR3 totals 15 residues. The V and J ends lost 2 bases and 4 bases respectively, with 12 bases between them. Sequencing used immunoSEQ multiplex PCR; TCRdb keeps in-frame clones, though not all of them. This table has about 16,000 clones, around four fifths appearing once. This sequence joins TRBV12-5 and TRBJ2-1, with D uncertain. Sequencing used CD4+ T cells from PBMCs, cultured in vitro. The sequence came from a human donor in good health. The CDR3 sequence is CASGLTPPEYNEQFF. Here the CDR3 DNA reads TGTGCTAGTGGTTTGACCCCCCCAGAGTACAATGAGCAGTTCTTC. The variable domain in full, with the rest retrieved from reference TRBV12-5 and TRBJ2-1, is DARVTQTPRHKVTEMGQEVTMRCQPILGHNTVFWYRQTMMQGLELLAYFRNRAPLDDSGMPKDRFSAEMPDATLATLKIQPSEPRDSAVYFCASGLTPPEYNEQFFGPGTRLTVL.